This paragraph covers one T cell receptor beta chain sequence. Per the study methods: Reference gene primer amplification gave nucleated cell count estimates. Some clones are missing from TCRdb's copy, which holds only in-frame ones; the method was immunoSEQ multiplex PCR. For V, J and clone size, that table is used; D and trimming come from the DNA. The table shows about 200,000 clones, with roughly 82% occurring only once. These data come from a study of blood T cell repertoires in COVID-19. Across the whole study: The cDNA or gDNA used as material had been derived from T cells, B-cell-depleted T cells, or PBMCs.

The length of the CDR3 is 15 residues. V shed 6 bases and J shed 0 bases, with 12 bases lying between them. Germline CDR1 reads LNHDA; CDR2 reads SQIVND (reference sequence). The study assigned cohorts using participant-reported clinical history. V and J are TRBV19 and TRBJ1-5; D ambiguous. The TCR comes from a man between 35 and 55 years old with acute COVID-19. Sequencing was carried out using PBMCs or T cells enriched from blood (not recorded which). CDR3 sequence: CASRARFGSNQPQHF. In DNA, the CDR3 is TGTGCCAGTAGAGCCAGGTTCGGTAGCAATCAGCCCCAGCATTTT.